This entry is about one T cell receptor (beta chain). The data are from a study of blood T cell repertoires in COVID-19. As for the study in general: Samples representing acute and convalescent COVID-19 were sourced from the United States, Italy and Spain.

Trimming stripped 5 bases from V and 3 bases from J, with 10 bases between. This CDR3 comprises 13 residues. Per the germline V gene, CDR1 is SGHVS and CDR2 is FNYEAQ. How the authors handled the data: For nucleated cells, counts were estimated from reference gene primer amplification. Sequencing used immunoSEQ multiplex PCR; TCRdb keeps in-frame clones, though not all of them. From that table come the V and J calls and clone size; the DNA was used to work out D and trimming. The sample has hundreds of thousands of clones, around 87% seen once. This receptor was obtained from a woman aged 40-49 years who had recovered from COVID-19. Material for sequencing was peripheral blood. This chain joins TRBV7-6 and TRBJ1-1; TRBD1 is a possible D gene (5 bases). The CDR3 DNA reads TGTGCCAGCAGCAAGGACACAGACACTGAAGCTTTCTTT. This encodes CASSKDTDTEAFF. The full variable domain, in which reference TRBV7-6 and TRBJ1-1 provide the parts outside the CDR3, is GAGVSQSPRYKVTKRGQDVALRCDPISGHVSLYWYRQALGQGPEFLTYFNYEAQQDKSGLPNDRFSAERPEGSISTLTIQRTEQRDSAMYRCASSKDTDTEAFFGQGTRLTVV.